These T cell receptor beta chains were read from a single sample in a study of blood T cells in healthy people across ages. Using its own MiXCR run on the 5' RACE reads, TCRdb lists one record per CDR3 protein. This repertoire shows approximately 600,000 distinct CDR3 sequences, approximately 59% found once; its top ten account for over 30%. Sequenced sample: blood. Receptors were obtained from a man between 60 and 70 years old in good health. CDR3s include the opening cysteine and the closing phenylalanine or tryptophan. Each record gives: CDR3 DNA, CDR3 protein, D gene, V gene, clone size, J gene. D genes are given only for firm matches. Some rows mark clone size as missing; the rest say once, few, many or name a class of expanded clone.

TGTGCCACCAGTGGATCCAACCGCCCCTCCTACAATGAGCAGTTCTTC,CATSGSNRPSYNEQFF,-,TRBV24-1,few,TRBJ2-1
TGCGCCAGCAGCTTATACGGGGGGGCCGGGAACATTCAGTACTTC,CASSLYGGAGNIQYF,TRBD2,TRBV5-1,-,TRBJ2-4
TGCGCCAGCAGTGAACAGGGCCAGGACTATGGCTACACCTTC,CASSEQGQDYGYTF,-,TRBV10-2,many,TRBJ1-2
TGTGCCAGCGACACCTCCTCTGGGGCCAACGTCCTGACTTTC,CASDTSSGANVLTF,-,TRBV3-1,-,TRBJ2-6
TGTGCCAGCAGCTTAAAGACCACCGGGGAGCTGTTTTTT,CASSLKTTGELFF,-,TRBV7-2,-,TRBJ2-2
TGTGCCAGCAGCCAAACCCATGGGGGGGGGCTTAGGTACAATGAGCAGTTCTTC,CASSQTHGGGLRYNEQFF,-,TRBV3-1,-,TRBJ2-1
TGCGCCAGCGCGCAGACAGGGGCGGCCAAAAACATTCAGTACTTC,CASAQTGAAKNIQYF,TRBD1,TRBV10-2,-,TRBJ2-4
TGTGCCACCAGCAAGGACTCCCGCCGGACAGGGGTGACCCAGTACTTC,CATSKDSRRTGVTQYF,TRBD1,TRBV15,few,TRBJ2-5
TGTGCCAGCATCCAGGGGGGGTATAGCAATCAGCCCCAGCATTTT,CASIQGGYSNQPQHF,TRBD1,TRBV6-4,-,TRBJ1-5
TGCGCCAGCAGCAGACGGGGACAGCTTCTTGCAACTAATGAAAAACTGTTTTTT,CASSRRGQLLATNEKLFF,TRBD1,TRBV5-1,many,TRBJ1-4
TGTGCCAGCAGCTTAGGGACAGTAGTACAAGAGACCCAGTACTTC,CASSLGTVVQETQYF,-,TRBV7-8,-,TRBJ2-5
TGCGCCAGCAGCTTGGCCGGGGGACAGCAGAATTCACCCCTCCACTTT,CASSLAGGQQNSPLHF,TRBD1,TRBV5-1,-,TRBJ1-6
TGCAGTGCTAGAGTCGGGACACCCGGGGTAGGTGGCTACACCTTC,CSARVGTPGVGGYTF,-,TRBV20-1,-,TRBJ1-2
TGTACCAGCAGCCAAGGGGCCCCTAATGAAAAACTGTTTTTT,CTSSQGAPNEKLFF,-,TRBV3-1,-,TRBJ1-4
TGTGCCAGACGCGGGACAGGGAATGAAAAACTGTTTTTT,CARRGTGNEKLFF,TRBD1,TRBV7-9,-,TRBJ1-4
TGTGCCAGCAGCATTCTCGGGCGGGCTTTTGGCTACACCTTC,CASSILGRAFGYTF,-,TRBV11-2,-,TRBJ1-2
TGTGCCAGCAGGCACGGGACAGGGGATGAGTACTTC,CASRHGTGDEYF,TRBD1,TRBV6-6,-,TRBJ2-5
TGCGCCAGCACCTCAGCCCCGACAGGGCTTGAGCAGTTCTTC,CASTSAPTGLEQFF,TRBD1,TRBV5-1,-,TRBJ2-1
TGCGCCAGCAGCTTGTCAGCTACAACCTACGAGCAGTACTTC,CASSLSATTYEQYF,-,TRBV5-1,-,TRBJ2-7
TGTGCCATCAGCACAGGGGGCCCGTCCTACGAGCAGTACTTC,CAISTGGPSYEQYF,TRBD1,TRBV10-3,-,TRBJ2-7
TGCGCCAGCAGCTTGTACTTAGGGAACCTTCAACAGTACTTC,CASSLYLGNLQQYF,-,TRBV5-1,few,TRBJ2-4
TGCAGCGTCGAGGAGGTGCAAACTGAAGCTTTCTTT,CSVEEVQTEAFF,-,TRBV29-1,few,TRBJ1-1
TGTGCCAGCAGTCCTCTCGGGACTAGCGGACACACAGATACGCAGTATTTT,CASSPLGTSGHTDTQYF,TRBD2,TRBV28,once,TRBJ2-3
TGTGCCAGCAGCCCAGGGGGGGCAGGGCGTGAAAAACTGTTTTTT,CASSPGGAGREKLFF,TRBD1,TRBV7-9,-,TRBJ1-4
TGTGCCAGCAGTGAGTCTGGGGGCCTAGCCAAAAACATTCAGTACTTC,CASSESGGLAKNIQYF,-,TRBV2,few,TRBJ2-4
TGTGCCAGCAGCCCGGAAGGCATCTACGAGCAGTACTTC,CASSPEGIYEQYF,-,TRBV7-9,many,TRBJ2-7
TGCAGTGCTAGTTCGACTGGATTAGAGCAGTACTTC,CSASSTGLEQYF,-,TRBV20-1,-,TRBJ2-7
TGTGCCATCAGTGAGTCGGGCAGGGGAACAGATACGCAGTATTTT,CAISESGRGTDTQYF,-,TRBV10-3,-,TRBJ2-3
TGCAGCGTTGATAGCAGGGTCACTGAAGCTTTCTTT,CSVDSRVTEAFF,-,TRBV29-1,-,TRBJ1-1
TGTGCCATCAGGAGGGACAGGGGTGACACTGAAGCTTTCTTT,CAIRRDRGDTEAFF,TRBD1,TRBV10-3,-,TRBJ1-1
TGTGCCAGCACGGGACCTCCGAACTATGGCTACACCTTC,CASTGPPNYGYTF,-,TRBV2,-,TRBJ1-2
TGTGCCAGCAGCCAAGCGGACAGGGTGACAGATACGCAGTATTTT,CASSQADRVTDTQYF,TRBD1,TRBV14,few,TRBJ2-3
TGCGCCAGCAGCCAAGACAGTTTCCTTGGCTCTGGGGCCAACGTCCTGACTTTC,CASSQDSFLGSGANVLTF,-,TRBV4-1,-,TRBJ2-6
TGTGCCAGCAGCCGTGTGAGGGGGCGCGGAGATACGCAGTATTTT,CASSRVRGRGDTQYF,TRBD1,TRBV14,-,TRBJ2-3
TGTGCCAGCAGCCCAACCCTAAGGTACGAGCAGTACTTC,CASSPTLRYEQYF,-,TRBV3-1,-,TRBJ2-7
TGCAGCAGTCGGGGGGGGGCAGATACGCAGTATTTT,CSSRGGADTQYF,TRBD2,TRBV20-1,-,TRBJ2-3
TGTGCCAGCAGTCGAAGGACAGGGGGCTCCTACGAGCAGTACTTC,CASSRRTGGSYEQYF,TRBD1,TRBV3-1,-,TRBJ2-7
TGCAGCGTGGACCGGGTCGAGAGCTCCTACGAGCAGTACTTC,CSVDRVESSYEQYF,-,TRBV29-1,-,TRBJ2-7
TGCGCCAGCAGCTTGGGGGGAGAACAAAACATTCAGTACTTC,CASSLGGEQNIQYF,-,TRBV5-1,-,TRBJ2-4
TGCAGTGCTCAGGACGGCTACACAGATACGCAGTATTTT,CSAQDGYTDTQYF,-,TRBV20-1,many,TRBJ2-3
TGCAGTGCTAGCGGGACAGGGGGCCCAGAGACCCAGTACTTC,CSASGTGGPETQYF,TRBD1,TRBV20-1,-,TRBJ2-5
TGTGCCAGCAGCCAAGACATATCCCCGCCTGGGCACTATGGCTACACCTTC,CASSQDISPPGHYGYTF,-,TRBV4-2,few,TRBJ1-2
TGCGCCAGCAGAAAACCGGGACAGGGAACAGATACGCAGTATTTT,CASRKPGQGTDTQYF,TRBD1,TRBV4-1,few,TRBJ2-3
TGTGCCAGCTCACCGGGACGGACTAGCACAGATACGCAGTATTTT,CASSPGRTSTDTQYF,-,TRBV18,-,TRBJ2-3
TGCAGTGCTAGTGGACAGGGGGGTTCCTACGAGCAGTACTTC,CSASGQGGSYEQYF,TRBD1,TRBV20-1,few,TRBJ2-7
TGTGCCAGCAGCCAAGGGGACAGCAGCTATGGCTACACCTTC,CASSQGDSSYGYTF,TRBD1,TRBV4-2,-,TRBJ1-2
TGCAGTGCTAGAGATCGAAGAGGAGAGCAGTTCTTC,CSARDRRGEQFF,-,TRBV20-1,once,TRBJ2-1
TGTGCCAGCAGCTTAGGGTCCCTAGCGGGTCTAGCGGATGAGCAGTTCTTC,CASSLGSLAGLADEQFF,TRBD2,TRBV11-2,-,TRBJ2-1
TGTGCCAGCAGTGCGAACAGGGGGCCTTACGAGCAGTACTTC,CASSANRGPYEQYF,TRBD1,TRBV2,-,TRBJ2-7
TGTGCCAGCAGCTTACGGCAGAGCCCCCTTTTCAATGAGCAGTTCTTC,CASSLRQSPLFNEQFF,-,TRBV7-6,-,TRBJ2-1
TGTGCCAGCGGGGCCCGACAAGAGACCCAGTACTTC,CASGARQETQYF,-,TRBV27,few,TRBJ2-5
TGCAGTGCCTCAGATTTTAGGACAGGGGTGGGTGAGCAGTACTTC,CSASDFRTGVGEQYF,TRBD1,TRBV20-1,-,TRBJ2-7
TGCAGTGCTAGAGCATCAGGGACTGGGGCCAACGTCCTGACTTTC,CSARASGTGANVLTF,-,TRBV20-1,few,TRBJ2-6